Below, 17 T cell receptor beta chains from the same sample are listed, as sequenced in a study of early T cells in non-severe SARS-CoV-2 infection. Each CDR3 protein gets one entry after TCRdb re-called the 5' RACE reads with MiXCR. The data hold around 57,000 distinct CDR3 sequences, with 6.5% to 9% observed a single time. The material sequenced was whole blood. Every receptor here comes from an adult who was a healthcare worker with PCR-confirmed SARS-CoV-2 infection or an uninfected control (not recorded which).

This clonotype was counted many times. The CDR3 here is CASSKEHRTGAYSNQPQHF. Written as DNA, the CDR3 is TGTGCCAGCAGTAAGGAGCATCGGACAGGGGCTTATAGCAATCAGCCCCAGCATTTT. V is TRBV6-2 or TRBV6-3 and J is TRBJ1-5, with TRBD1 identical over 9 bases. The germline gives CDR1 MNHEY, CDR2 SVGEGT. With 5 bases clipped from V and 0 bases from J, the junction kept 14 bases outside the gene matches. CDR3 length equals 19 residues.

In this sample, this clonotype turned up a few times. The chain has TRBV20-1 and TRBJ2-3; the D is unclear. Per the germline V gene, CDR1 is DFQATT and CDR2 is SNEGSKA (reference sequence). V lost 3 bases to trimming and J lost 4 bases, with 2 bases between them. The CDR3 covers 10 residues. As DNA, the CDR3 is TGCAGTGCTAGCTCAGATACGCAGTATTTT. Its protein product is CSASSDTQYF.

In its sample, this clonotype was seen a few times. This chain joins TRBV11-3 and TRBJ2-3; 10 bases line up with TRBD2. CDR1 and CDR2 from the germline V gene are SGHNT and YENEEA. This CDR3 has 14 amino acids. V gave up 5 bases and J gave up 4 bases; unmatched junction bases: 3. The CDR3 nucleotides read TGTGCCAGCAGCGACGGACTAGCGGCAGATACGCAGTATTTT. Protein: CASSDGLAADTQYF. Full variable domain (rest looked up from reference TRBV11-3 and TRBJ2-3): EAGVVQSPRYKIIEKKQPVAFWCNPISGHNTLYWYLQNLGQGPELLIRYENEEAVDDSQLPKDRFSAERLKGVDSTLKIQPAELGDSAVYLCASSDGLAADTQYFGPGTRLTVL.

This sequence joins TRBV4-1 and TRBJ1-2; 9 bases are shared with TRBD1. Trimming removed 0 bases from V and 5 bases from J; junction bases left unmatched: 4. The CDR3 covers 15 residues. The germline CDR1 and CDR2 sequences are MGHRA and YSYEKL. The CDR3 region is CASSQDTGGRYGYTF. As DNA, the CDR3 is TGCGCCAGCAGCCAAGACACAGGGGGCAGGTATGGCTACACCTTC.

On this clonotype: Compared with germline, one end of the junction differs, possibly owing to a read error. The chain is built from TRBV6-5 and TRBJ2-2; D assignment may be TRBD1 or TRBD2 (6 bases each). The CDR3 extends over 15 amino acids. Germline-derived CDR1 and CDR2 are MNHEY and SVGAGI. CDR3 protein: CASSYRQGRTGELSF. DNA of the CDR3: TGTGCCAGCAGTTACAGGCAGGGGAGGACCGGGGAGCTGTCTTTT.

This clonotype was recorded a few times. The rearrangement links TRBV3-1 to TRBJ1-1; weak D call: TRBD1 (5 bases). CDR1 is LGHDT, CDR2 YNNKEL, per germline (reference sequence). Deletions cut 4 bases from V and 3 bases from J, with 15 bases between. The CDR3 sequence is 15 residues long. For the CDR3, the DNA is TGTGCCAGCAGCCTAGGAAGGGGAGGGTACACTGAAGCTTTCTTT. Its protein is CASSLGRGGYTEAFF. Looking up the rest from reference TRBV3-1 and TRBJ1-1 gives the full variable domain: DTAVSQTPKYLVTQMGNDKSIKCEQNLGHDTMYWYKQDSKKFLKIMFSYNNKELIINETVPNRFSPKSPDKAHLNLHINSLELGDSAVYFCASSLGRGGYTEAFFGQGTRLTVV.

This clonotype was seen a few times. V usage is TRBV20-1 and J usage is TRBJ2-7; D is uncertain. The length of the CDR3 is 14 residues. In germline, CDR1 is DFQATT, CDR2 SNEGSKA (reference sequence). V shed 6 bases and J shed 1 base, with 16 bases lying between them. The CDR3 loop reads CSASDVLSSYEQYF. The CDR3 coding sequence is TGCAGTGCGAGCGACGTACTCTCTTCCTACGAGCAGTACTTC.

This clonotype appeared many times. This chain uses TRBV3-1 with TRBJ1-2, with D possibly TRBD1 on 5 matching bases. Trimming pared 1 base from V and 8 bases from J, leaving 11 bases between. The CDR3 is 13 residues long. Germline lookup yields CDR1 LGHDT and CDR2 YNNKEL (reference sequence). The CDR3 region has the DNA TGTGCCAGCAGCCAAGTCGTGGGGGAAGGCTACACCTTC. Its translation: CASSQVVGEGYTF. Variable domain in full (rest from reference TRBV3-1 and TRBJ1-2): DTAVSQTPKYLVTQMGNDKSIKCEQNLGHDTMYWYKQDSKKFLKIMFSYNNKELIINETVPNRFSPKSPDKAHLNLHINSLELGDSAVYFCASSQVVGEGYTFGSGTRLTVV.

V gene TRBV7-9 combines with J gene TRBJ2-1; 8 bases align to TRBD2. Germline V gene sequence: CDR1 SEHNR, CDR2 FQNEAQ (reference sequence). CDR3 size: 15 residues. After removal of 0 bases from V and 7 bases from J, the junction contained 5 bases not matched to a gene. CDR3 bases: TGTGCCAGCAGCTTAGCATCCAGCGGGGGAAATGAGCAGTTCTTC. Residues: CASSLASSGGNEQFF.

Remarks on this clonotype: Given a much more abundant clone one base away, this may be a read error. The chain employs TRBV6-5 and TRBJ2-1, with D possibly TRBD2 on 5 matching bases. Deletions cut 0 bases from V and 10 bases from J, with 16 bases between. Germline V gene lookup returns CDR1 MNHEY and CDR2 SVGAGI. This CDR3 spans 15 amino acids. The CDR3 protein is CASSYSKDLQREQFF. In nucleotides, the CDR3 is TGTGCCAGCAGTTACTCGAAGGACCTCCAGCGGGAGCAGTTCTTC.

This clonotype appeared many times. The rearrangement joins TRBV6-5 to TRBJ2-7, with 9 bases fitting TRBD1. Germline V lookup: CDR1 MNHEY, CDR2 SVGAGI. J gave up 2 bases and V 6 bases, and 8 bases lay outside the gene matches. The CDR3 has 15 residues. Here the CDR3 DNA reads TGTGCCAGCAGGGACCCGGGACAGGGCACCTACGAGCAGTACTTC. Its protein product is CASRDPGQGTYEQYF.

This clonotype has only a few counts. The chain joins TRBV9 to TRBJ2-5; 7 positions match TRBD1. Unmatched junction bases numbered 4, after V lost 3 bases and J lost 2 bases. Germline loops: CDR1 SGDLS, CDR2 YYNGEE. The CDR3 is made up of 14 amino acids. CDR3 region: CASSASTGQETQYF. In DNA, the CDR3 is TGTGCCAGCAGCGCCTCGACAGGGCAAGAGACCCAGTACTTC.

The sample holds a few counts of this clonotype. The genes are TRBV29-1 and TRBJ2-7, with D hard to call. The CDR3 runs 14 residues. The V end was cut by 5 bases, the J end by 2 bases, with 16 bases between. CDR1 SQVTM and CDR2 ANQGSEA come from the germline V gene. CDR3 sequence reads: CSVSPPGPTYEQYF. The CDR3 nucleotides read TGCAGCGTTTCCCCGCCCGGACCGACCTACGAGCAGTACTTC.

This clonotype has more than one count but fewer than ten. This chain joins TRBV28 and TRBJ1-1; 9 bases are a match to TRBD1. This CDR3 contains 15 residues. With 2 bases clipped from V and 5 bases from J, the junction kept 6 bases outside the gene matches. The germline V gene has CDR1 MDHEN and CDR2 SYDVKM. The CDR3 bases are TGTGCCAGCAGTTTACCCGGGACAGGGAAAACTGAAGCTTTCTTT. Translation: CASSLPGTGKTEAFF.

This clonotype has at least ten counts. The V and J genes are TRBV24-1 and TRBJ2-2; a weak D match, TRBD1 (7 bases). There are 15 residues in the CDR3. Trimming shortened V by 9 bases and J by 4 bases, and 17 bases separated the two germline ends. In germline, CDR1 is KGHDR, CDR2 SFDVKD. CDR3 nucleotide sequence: TGTGCCACCGCCAACCCAGGGGGGCCCACCGGGGAGCTGTTTTTT. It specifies CATANPGGPTGELFF.

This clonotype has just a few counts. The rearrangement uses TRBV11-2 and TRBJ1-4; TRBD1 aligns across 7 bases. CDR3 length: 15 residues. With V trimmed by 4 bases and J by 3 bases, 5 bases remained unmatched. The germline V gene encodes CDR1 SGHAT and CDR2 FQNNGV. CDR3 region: CASSSTGTANEKLFF. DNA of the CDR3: TGTGCCAGCAGCTCCACCGGGACAGCTAATGAAAAACTGTTTTTT.

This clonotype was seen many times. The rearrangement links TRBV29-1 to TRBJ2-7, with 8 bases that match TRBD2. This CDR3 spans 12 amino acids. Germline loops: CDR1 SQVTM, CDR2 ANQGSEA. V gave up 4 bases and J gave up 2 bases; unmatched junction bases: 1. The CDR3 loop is CSVVSGTYEQYF. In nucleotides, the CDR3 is TGCAGCGTTGTTAGCGGGACCTACGAGCAGTACTTC.